Shown below are 31 T cell receptor beta chains from a single sample sequenced in a study of blood T cell repertoires in COVID-19. Generated by immunoSEQ multiplex PCR, the TCRdb table keeps only in-frame clones and is missing some. This sample has roughly 150,000 clones, with roughly four fifths found just once. The sequencing sample was made of peripheral blood. Every receptor here comes from a human donor in a cohort sampled during active COVID-19.

V gene TRBV4-1 combines with J gene TRBJ1-5; D unclear. This CDR3 comprises 15 residues. Looked up from germline, CDR1 is MGHRA and CDR2 is YSYEKL. V was shortened by 5 bases and J by 4 bases, with 15 bases between the two germline ends. The CDR3 DNA sequence: TGCGCCAGCAGCTACACGTATATCTCGAATCAGCCCCAGCATTTT. Translating gives CASSYTYISNQPQHF.

This clone was seen a handful of times. This rearrangement joins TRBV5-1 to TRBJ2-3; the D is unclear. The CDR3 runs to 14 residues. The germline gives CDR1 SGHRS, CDR2 YFSETQ. Trimming cost V 4 bases and J 2 bases, with 11 bases left between them. The CDR3 DNA reads TGCGCCAGCAGCGTCCGAACAGACACAGATACGCAGTATTTT. It is translated as CASSVRTDTDTQYF.

On this clone itself: Distinct nucleotide sequences in the sample also encode this CDR3. The chain joins TRBV3-1 (or the pseudogene TRBV3-2) to TRBJ2-4; D unclear. V shed 2 bases and J shed 6 bases, with 5 bases lying between them. This CDR3 is 12 amino acids long. The germline V gene encodes CDR1 LGHDT and CDR2 YNNKEL (reference sequence). CDR3 DNA: TGTGCCAGCAGCCAACTAGTAAACATTCAGTACTTC. Its translation: CASSQLVNIQYF.

This chain connects TRBV6-5 to TRBJ2-7; a possible D gene is TRBD1 (6 bases). Germline lookup yields CDR1 MNHEY and CDR2 SVGAGI. The CDR3 runs 15 residues. Trimming removed 1 base from V and 3 bases from J, with 13 bases in between. For the CDR3, the DNA is TGTGCCAGCAGTTACTTGGGGGCCTGGGGCTACGAGCAGTACTTC. Translating gives CASSYLGAWGYEQYF.

This clone has just a few counts. The chain employs TRBV18 and TRBJ2-7; a possible D gene is TRBD2 (5 bases). Germline V gives CDR1 KGHSH, CDR2 LQKENI. This CDR3 has 13 amino acids. Trimming removed 0 bases from V and 4 bases from J, with 7 bases in between. DNA for the CDR3: TGTGCCAGCTCACCACCGGGAGCGTACGAGCAGTACTTC. It codes for CASSPPGAYEQYF.

J is TRBJ2-1 and V is TRBV27, with D uncertain. CDR1 MNHEY and CDR2 SMNVEV come from the germline V gene (reference sequence). V lost 2 bases and J 2 bases, leaving 7 bases between the germline ends. This CDR3 spans 14 amino acids. The CDR3 DNA follows: TGTGCCAGCAGTTTAGCTACTACCTACAATGAGCAGTTCTTC. It encodes CASSLATTYNEQFF.

The chain recombines TRBV4-1 with TRBJ2-2; TRBD1 matches 7 bases. Germline lookup yields CDR1 MGHRA and CDR2 YSYEKL. The junction had 3 bases not matched to a gene; V was cut back by 3 bases and J by 5 bases. This CDR3 comprises 14 residues. The CDR3 sequence: CASSQAQGTGELFF. The CDR3 DNA sequence: TGCGCCAGCAGCCAGGCACAGGGGACCGGGGAGCTGTTTTTT.

The gene calls are TRBV30 and TRBJ2-3; no clear D. V was trimmed by 5 bases and J by 1 base, leaving 7 bases between them. Germline CDR1 reads GTSNPN; CDR2 reads SVGIG (reference sequence). The CDR3 is made up of 12 amino acids. The CDR3 sequence is CAWAQGTDTQYF. For the CDR3, the DNA is TGTGCCTGGGCGCAGGGCACAGATACGCAGTATTTT.

The genes are TRBV19 and TRBJ1-4; possible D gene TRBD1, 5 bases. The V and J ends lost 7 bases and 5 bases respectively, with 20 bases between them. The CDR3 totals 16 residues. The germline V gene has CDR1 LNHDA and CDR2 SQIVND (reference sequence). This CDR3 is CASTFRSGRANEKLFF. CDR3 sequence (DNA): TGTGCCAGTACCTTCCGGTCAGGGAGGGCGAATGAAAAACTGTTTTTT. The complete variable domain, with remaining parts taken from reference TRBV19 and TRBJ1-4, reads DGGITQSPKYLFRKEGQNVTLSCEQNLNHDAMYWYRQDPGQGLRLIYYSQIVNDFQKGDIAEGYSVSREKKESFPLTVTSAQKNPTAFYLCASTFRSGRANEKLFFGSGTQLSVL.

The V call is TRBV5-5, the J call TRBJ1-4; D gene uncertain. This CDR3 has 14 residues. Germline CDR1 SGHKS, CDR2 YYEKEE (reference sequence). V shed 7 bases and J shed 11 bases, with 21 bases lying between them. This chain's CDR3 is CASGVGWVSGKLFF. CDR3 sequence (DNA): TGTGCCAGCGGAGTCGGTTGGGTTTCGGGTAAACTGTTTTTT.

This rearrangement joins TRBV3-1 (or the pseudogene TRBV3-2) to TRBJ2-3; tentative D call: TRBD2 (5 bases). Germline loops: CDR1 LGHDT, CDR2 YNNKEL (reference sequence). The CDR3 runs to 14 residues. The V end lost 0 bases, the J end lost 6 bases, and 10 bases lay between the germline ends. Written as DNA, the CDR3 is TGTGCCAGCAGCCAAGAAGGAGGTATGGATACGCAGTATTTT. It codes for CASSQEGGMDTQYF.

The J gene is TRBJ1-5, the V gene TRBV6-2 or TRBV6-3; 11 bases agree with TRBD1. The junction had 4 bases not matched to a gene; V was cut back by 4 bases and J by 5 bases. CDR1 is MNHEY and CDR2 is SVGEGT in the germline V gene. The CDR3 contains 15 residues. The CDR3 DNA reads as TGTGCCAGCAGTTGGACAGGGGGCGCCGATCAGCCCCAGCATTTT. This encodes CASSWTGGADQPQHF.

The V call is TRBV18, the J call TRBJ1-5; TRBD1 might be the D (5 bases). V was shortened by 4 bases and J by 5 bases, with 12 bases between the two germline ends. The length of the CDR3 is 14 residues. Germline V gene data show CDR1 as KGHSH and CDR2 as LQKENI. The CDR3 spells CASSLGPGDQPQHF. The CDR3 nucleotides read TGTGCCAGCTCACTAGGCCCGGGGGATCAGCCCCAGCATTTT.

This clone was picked up many times. The chain links TRBV10-2 to TRBJ2-2, with TRBD1 matching 8 bases. V lost 10 bases to trimming and J lost 8 bases; unmatched junction nucleotides: 12. The CDR3 has 14 residues. From germline, CDR1 is WSHSY and CDR2 SAAADI. DNA of the CDR3: TGCGCCACTGAGACAGGGGCCTCCGGAGGGGAGCTGTTTTTT. Protein sequence: CATETGASGGELFF.

This rearrangement joins TRBV11-2 to TRBJ2-7; 11 positions agree with TRBD2. The germline CDR1 and CDR2 sequences are SGHAT and FQNNGV. This CDR3 spans 16 amino acids. With V trimmed by 5 bases and J by 6 bases, 12 bases remained unmatched. The CDR3 sequence is CASSENSASGRSEQYF. In DNA, the CDR3 is TGTGCCAGCAGCGAAAACTCGGCTAGCGGGAGGAGCGAGCAGTACTTC.

Only a few counts were recorded for this clone. This chain uses TRBV3-1 (or the pseudogene TRBV3-2) with TRBJ1-5; 7 bases line up with TRBD1. With V trimmed by 6 bases and J by 2 bases, 4 bases remained unmatched. Germline V CDR1 and CDR2: LGHDT, YNNKEL (reference sequence). The CDR3 totals 14 residues. The CDR3 loop is CASSRTGGNQPQHF. DNA of the CDR3: TGTGCCAGCAGTCGGACAGGCGGCAATCAGCCCCAGCATTTT.

CDR3 sequence (DNA): TGTGCCAGCAGCAAAGGTGCGTGGACAAGCCGCTACGAGCAGTACTTC. Its protein is CASSKGAWTSRYEQYF. The chain couples TRBV21-1 to TRBJ2-7; TRBD1, the table's D call, was not compared with the DNA. TRBV21-1 constitutes a pseudogene. This CDR3 region has 16 residues.

The CDR3 DNA reads TGTGCCAGCCGAAGGACAGAGGGATCACCCCTCCACTTT. It codes for CASRRTEGSPLHF. This chain connects TRBV27 to TRBJ1-6; TRBD1 is a possible D gene (6 bases). CDR3 length: 13 amino acids. The germline V and J ends were trimmed by 8 bases and 10 bases, with 15 bases remaining between them. CDR1 and CDR2 (germline): MNHEY, SMNVEV (reference sequence).

The chain combines TRBV29-1 with TRBJ2-1, with 9 nucleotides matching TRBD1. Germline values: CDR1 SQVTM, CDR2 ANQGSEA. This CDR3 region has 12 residues. The trim removed 6 bases at V and 7 bases at J, leaving 4 bases unmatched. CDR3 nucleotide sequence: TGCAGCGTCCCAGGGACAGGGAATGAGCAGTTCTTC. This sequence encodes CSVPGTGNEQFF.

The rearrangement joins TRBV5-6 to TRBJ2-1; 7 nucleotides line up with TRBD1. This CDR3 region has 14 residues. Losses at the gene ends were 4 bases for V and 7 bases for J; bases not matched to a gene: 8. Germline CDR1 is SGHDT and CDR2 is YYEEEE. CDR3: CASSVSSRGNEQFF. CDR3 DNA sequence: TGTGCCAGCAGCGTAAGTAGCAGGGGGAATGAGCAGTTCTTC.

The rearrangement links TRBV7-3 to TRBJ2-6, with D possibly TRBD1 on 5 matching bases. Per germline, CDR1 SGHTA and CDR2 FQGTGA. The CDR3 consists of 15 residues. Deletions cut 5 bases from V and 0 bases from J, with 8 bases between. This CDR3 is CASSSRGSGANVLTF. The CDR3 DNA follows: TGTGCCAGCAGCAGTAGGGGCTCTGGGGCCAACGTCCTGACTTTC.

This chain links TRBV30 with TRBJ2-4; a weak D match, TRBD2 (6 bases). The V end was cut by 6 bases, the J end by 6 bases, with 12 bases between. CDR3 length: 12 residues. CDR1 is GTSNPN and CDR2 is SVGIG in the germline V gene (reference sequence). Here the CDR3 reads CACSPGLNIQYF. The CDR3 DNA sequence: TGTGCCTGTAGCCCGGGACTAAACATTCAGTACTTC.

The J gene is TRBJ2-5, the V gene TRBV30; 7 bases fit TRBD2. This CDR3 has 12 residues. Per the germline V gene, CDR1 is GTSNPN and CDR2 is SVGIG (reference sequence). The trim removed 4 bases at V and 5 bases at J, leaving 4 bases unmatched. The CDR3 protein is CAWNWGGETQYF. The CDR3 DNA follows: TGTGCCTGGAATTGGGGGGGGGAGACCCAGTACTTC.

The chain is built from TRBV19 and TRBJ2-7; D might be TRBD1 (6 bases). Germline V lookup: CDR1 LNHDA, CDR2 SQIVND (reference sequence). Trimming pared 8 bases from V and 0 bases from J, leaving 11 bases between. The CDR3 sequence is 13 residues long. The DNA for the CDR3 is TGTGCCAGTGGGGACACCTACTCCTACGAGCAGTACTTC. Amino acids: CASGDTYSYEQYF.

J is TRBJ1-2 and V is TRBV7-2; D not resolved. The CDR3 consists of 12 residues. Trimming pared 5 bases from V and 8 bases from J, leaving 12 bases between. Germline loops: CDR1 SGHTA, CDR2 FQGNSA. CDR3 region: CASSPDTYGYTF. DNA for the CDR3: TGTGCCAGCAGCCCAGACACCTACGGCTACACCTTC. Based on the CDR3 plus reference TRBV7-2 and TRBJ1-2, the full variable domain is GAGVSQSPSNKVTEKGKDVELRCDPISGHTALYWYRQSLGQGLEFLIYFQGNSAPDKSGLPSDRFSAERTGGSVSTLTIQRTQQEDSAVYLCASSPDTYGYTFGSGTRLTVV.

This sequence joins TRBV29-1 and TRBJ2-7; TRBD1 aligns across 7 bases. Germline V CDR1 and CDR2: SQVTM, ANQGSEA. The V gene end was trimmed by 6 bases and the J gene end by 3 bases; junction bases not matched to a gene: 8. There are 13 residues in the CDR3. The CDR3 DNA follows: TGCAGCGTCACAGGGGCCTACAACTACGAGCAGTACTTC. Residues: CSVTGAYNYEQYF.

This clone has only a few counts. The chain is built from TRBV28 and TRBJ1-3, with a tentative D call TRBD1 (5 bases). The germline V gene encodes CDR1 MDHEN and CDR2 SYDVKM. The CDR3 runs to 15 residues. Trimming shortened V by 3 bases and J by 0 bases, and 9 bases separated the two germline ends. The CDR3 loop is CASSLTGASGNTIYF. CDR3 nucleotide sequence: TGTGCCAGCAGTTTGACTGGGGCCTCTGGAAACACCATATATTTT.

The genes are TRBV7-9 and TRBJ2-7, with 9 bases matching TRBD1. Germline V gene sequence: CDR1 SEHNR, CDR2 FQNEAQ (reference sequence). V gave up 4 bases and J gave up 4 bases; unmatched junction bases: 11. CDR3 length: 16 residues. This chain's CDR3 is CASSSYRGQYSYEQYF. The CDR3 DNA reads as TGTGCCAGCAGCTCGTACAGGGGGCAATATTCGTACGAGCAGTACTTC.

The CDR3 loop reads CASSYGTAYGYTF. The CDR3 DNA sequence: TGTGCCAGCAGCTACGGAACAGCCTATGGCTACACCTTC. The chain recombines TRBV14 with TRBJ1-2; D is unclear. Germline CDR1 reads SGHDN; CDR2 reads FVKESK. This CDR3 comprises 13 residues. V was trimmed by 5 bases and J by 4 bases, leaving 11 bases between them.

The chain has TRBV30 and TRBJ1-3; D is uncertain. V was cut by 0 bases and J by 4 bases, with 13 bases left in between. Germline V lookup: CDR1 GTSNPN, CDR2 SVGIG (reference sequence). The CDR3 is 15 amino acids. The CDR3 reads CAWSVKGGRGNTIYF. Here the CDR3 DNA reads TGTGCCTGGAGTGTTAAGGGAGGAAGGGGAAACACCATATATTTT.

The rearrangement joins TRBV15 to TRBJ2-7; D might be TRBD1 (6 bases). The CDR3 loop spans 13 amino acids. V lost 0 bases and J 7 bases, leaving 10 bases between the germline ends. CDR1 and CDR2 from the germline V gene are LNHNV and YYDKDF (reference sequence). CDR3 sequence reads: CATSRDYQGEQYF. The DNA for the CDR3 is TGTGCCACCAGCAGAGATTACCAGGGGGAGCAGTACTTC. The whole variable domain, filled in from reference TRBV15 and TRBJ2-7, reads DAMVIQNPRYQVTQFGKPVTLSCSQTLNHNVMYWYQQKSSQAPKLLFHYYDKDFNNEADTPDNFQSRRPNTSFCFLDIRSPGLGDTAMYLCATSRDYQGEQYFGPGTRLTVT.